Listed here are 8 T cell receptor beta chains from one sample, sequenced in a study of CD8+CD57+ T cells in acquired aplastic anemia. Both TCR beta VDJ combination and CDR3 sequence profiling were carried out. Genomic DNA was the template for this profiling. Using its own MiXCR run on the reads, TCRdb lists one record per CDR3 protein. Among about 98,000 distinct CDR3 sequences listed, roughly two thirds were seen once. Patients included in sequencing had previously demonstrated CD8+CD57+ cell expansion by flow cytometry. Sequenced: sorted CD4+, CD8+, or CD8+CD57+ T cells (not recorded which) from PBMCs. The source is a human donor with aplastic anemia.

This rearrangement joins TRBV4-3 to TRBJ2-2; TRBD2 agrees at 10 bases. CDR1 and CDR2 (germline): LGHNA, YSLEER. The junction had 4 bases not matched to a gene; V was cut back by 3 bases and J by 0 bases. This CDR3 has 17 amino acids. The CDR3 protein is CASSQQLAGTNTGELFF. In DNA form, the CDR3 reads TGCGCCAGCAGCCAGCAACTAGCGGGGACGAACACCGGGGAGCTGTTTTTT.

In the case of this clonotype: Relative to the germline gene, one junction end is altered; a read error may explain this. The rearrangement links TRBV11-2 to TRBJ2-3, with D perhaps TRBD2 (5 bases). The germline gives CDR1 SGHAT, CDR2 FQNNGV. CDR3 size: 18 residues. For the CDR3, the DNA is TGTGCCAGCAGCTCCATTGGGAGCCGCAACCATAACACATATACGCAGTATTTT. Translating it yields CASSSIGSRNHNTYTQYF.

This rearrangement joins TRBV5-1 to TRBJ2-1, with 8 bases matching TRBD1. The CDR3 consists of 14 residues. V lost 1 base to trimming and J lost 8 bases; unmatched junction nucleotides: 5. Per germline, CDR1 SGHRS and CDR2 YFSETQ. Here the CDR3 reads CASSLTAGGYEQFF. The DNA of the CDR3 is TGCGCCAGCAGCTTGACGGCAGGGGGCTATGAGCAGTTCTTC.

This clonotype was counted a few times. DNA of the CDR3: TGTGCCAGCAGCTTAACCCACGAGCAGTACTTC. Its protein is CASSLTHEQYF. The genes are TRBV7-6 and TRBJ2-7; D not resolved. Germline V gene sequence: CDR1 SGHVS, CDR2 FNYEAQ. CDR3 length: 11 amino acids. Trimming pared 2 bases from V and 5 bases from J, leaving 4 bases between.

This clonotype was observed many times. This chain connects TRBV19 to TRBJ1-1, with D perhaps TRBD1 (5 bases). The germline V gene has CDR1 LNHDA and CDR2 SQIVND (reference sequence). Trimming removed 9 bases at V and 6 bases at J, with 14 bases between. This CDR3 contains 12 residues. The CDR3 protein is CASGGLYAEAFF. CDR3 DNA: TGTGCCAGCGGGGGATTATATGCTGAAGCTTTCTTT.

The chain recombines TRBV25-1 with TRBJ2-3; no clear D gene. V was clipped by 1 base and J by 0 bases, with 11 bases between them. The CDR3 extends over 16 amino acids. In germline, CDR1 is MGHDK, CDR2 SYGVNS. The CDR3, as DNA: TGTGCCAGCAGTGAATCTGGTTTGAGTAGCACAGATACGCAGTATTTT. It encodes CASSESGLSSTDTQYF.

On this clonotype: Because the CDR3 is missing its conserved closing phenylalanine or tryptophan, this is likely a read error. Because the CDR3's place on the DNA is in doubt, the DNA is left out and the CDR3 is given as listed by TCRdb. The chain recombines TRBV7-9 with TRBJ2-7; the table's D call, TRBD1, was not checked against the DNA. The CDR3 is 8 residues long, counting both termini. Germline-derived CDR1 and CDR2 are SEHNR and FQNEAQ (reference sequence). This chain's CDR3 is CARRVGDT.

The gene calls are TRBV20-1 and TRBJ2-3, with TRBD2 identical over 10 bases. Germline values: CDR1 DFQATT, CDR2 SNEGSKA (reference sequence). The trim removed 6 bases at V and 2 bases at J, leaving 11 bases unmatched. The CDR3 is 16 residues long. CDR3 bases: TGCAGTGCAGTAAGAATAGCGGGAGGCCCCACAGATACGCAGTATTTT. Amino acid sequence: CSAVRIAGGPTDTQYF.